The 29 T cell receptor beta chains listed next were all sequenced from one sample in a study of PD-L1 blockade in urothelial cancer. The protocol was immunoSEQ multiplex PCR, while the TCRdb copy is restricted to in-frame clones and leaves out a portion. This sample has around 33,000 clones, with 82% found just once. Time point in this sample: pretreatment peripheral blood. The material was PBMCs, obtained around atezolizumab (anti-PD-L1) treatment. The receptors here all came from a man aged 55-75 years with urothelial cancer.

J is TRBJ1-1 and V is TRBV6-1; D remains ambiguous. Trimming shortened V by 2 bases and J by 7 bases, and 11 bases separated the two germline ends. Per the germline V gene, CDR1 is MNHNS and CDR2 is SASEGT. This CDR3 comprises 13 residues. The CDR3 nucleotides read TGTGCCAGCAGTGAATGGAGGACTTATGAAGCTTTCTTT. It codes for CASSEWRTYEAFF.

V is TRBV30 and J is TRBJ2-3; the D gene is possibly TRBD1 (6 bases). Looked up from germline, CDR1 is GTSNPN and CDR2 is SVGIG (reference sequence). Between the trimmed V and J ends, which lost 2 bases and 4 bases, there was a span of 19 bases. This CDR3 contains 16 residues. CDR3 nucleotides: TGTGCCTGGAGTCCATGGGACAAAGGCGGACCAGATACGCAGTATTTT. Translating it yields CAWSPWDKGGPDTQYF.

The chain is built from TRBV5-1 and TRBJ1-2; 9 bases line up with TRBD1. With V trimmed by 2 bases and J by 6 bases, 2 bases remained unmatched. The CDR3 spans 13 residues. Germline V CDR1 and CDR2: SGHRS, YFSETQ. The CDR3 nucleotides read TGCGCCAGCAGCTTACAGGGGGCCGATGGCTACACCTTC. Its protein product is CASSLQGADGYTF. Together with reference TRBV5-1 and TRBJ1-2, the CDR3 gives the full variable domain: KAGVTQTPRYLIKTRGQQVTLSCSPISGHRSVSWYQQTPGQGLQFLFEYFSETQRNKGNFPGRFSGRQFSNSRSEMNVSTLELGDSALYLCASSLQGADGYTFGSGTRLTVV.

The chain joins TRBV6-6 to TRBJ2-5; 7 bases are shared with TRBD1. J lost 5 bases, V lost 2 bases, and 5 bases had no gene match. The germline V gene encodes CDR1 MNHNY and CDR2 SVGAGI (reference sequence). This CDR3 spans 14 amino acids. This CDR3 reads CASSYERGRETQYF. The CDR3 coding sequence is TGTGCCAGCAGTTACGAGAGGGGGCGGGAGACCCAGTACTTC.

This clone came up once. The chain uses TRBV18 and TRBJ2-5, with D unclear. CDR3 length: 13 amino acids. Germline V CDR1 and CDR2: KGHSH, LQKENI. Trimming cost V 7 bases and J 1 base, with 10 bases left between them. CDR3 DNA sequence: TGTGCCAGCTGTCGAGAATCCCAAGAGACCCAGTACTTC. Translating it yields CASCRESQETQYF.

V usage is TRBV5-1 and J usage is TRBJ2-3; 7 bases agree with TRBD1. This CDR3 contains 14 residues. J was trimmed by 4 bases and V by 0 bases; bases with no gene match: 2. Germline V CDR1 and CDR2: SGHRS, YFSETQ. As DNA, the CDR3 is TGCGCCAGCAGCTTGGCAGGGGGAGCAGATACGCAGTATTTT. Amino acids: CASSLAGGADTQYF.

The chain joins TRBV5-4 to TRBJ2-7, with TRBD1 matching 7 bases. Unmatched junction bases numbered 6, after V lost 3 bases and J lost 6 bases. The CDR3 contains 13 residues. CDR1 and CDR2 from the germline V gene are SGHNT and YYREEE (reference sequence). CDR3 in DNA: TGTGCCAGCAGCTATGCGAACAGGGGCGAGCAGTACTTC. Protein product: CASSYANRGEQYF.

This chain links TRBV5-5 with TRBJ1-1; D is perhaps TRBD1 (5 bases). Germline-derived CDR1 and CDR2 are SGHKS and YYEKEE (reference sequence). The CDR3 runs 13 residues. Deletions cut 3 bases from V and 3 bases from J, with 9 bases between. The CDR3 is CASSSAGDTEAFF. CDR3 nucleotides: TGTGCCAGCAGCTCGGCGGGGGACACTGAAGCTTTCTTT.

The V and J genes are TRBV5-6 and TRBJ2-7; 10 nucleotides agree with TRBD1. The CDR3 consists of 15 residues. J lost 1 base, V lost 4 bases, and 5 bases had no gene match. The germline V gene has CDR1 SGHDT and CDR2 YYEEEE. The CDR3 DNA is TGTGCCAGCAGCCAACCGGGACAGGGGTCCTACGAGCAGTACTTC. This gives the protein CASSQPGQGSYEQYF.

V and J are TRBV11-2 and TRBJ2-5, with 9 nucleotides matching TRBD1. Trimming removed 5 bases from V and 5 bases from J; junction bases left unmatched: 9. The germline gives CDR1 SGHAT, CDR2 FQNNGV. This CDR3 contains 15 residues. This CDR3 is CASSGNRGPLETQYF. The CDR3 DNA follows: TGTGCCAGCAGCGGGAACAGGGGGCCTTTGGAGACCCAGTACTTC.

This clone has a handful of counts. This sequence joins TRBV30 and TRBJ1-2; TRBD1 is a possible D gene (6 bases). CDR1 is GTSNPN and CDR2 is SVGIG in the germline V gene (reference sequence). V was shortened by 1 base and J by 4 bases, with 16 bases between the two germline ends. The CDR3 has 15 amino acids. CDR3 amino acids: CAWSANPTGGYGYTF. The CDR3 DNA reads TGTGCCTGGAGTGCAAACCCGACAGGAGGCTATGGCTACACCTTC.

This clone was counted a single time. V is TRBV29-1 and J is TRBJ2-1; D is perhaps TRBD2 (5 bases). Germline assignment: CDR1 SQVTM and CDR2 ANQGSEA. The V end was cut by 4 bases, the J end by 7 bases, with 11 bases between. This CDR3 is built from 12 residues. This CDR3 reads CSVVYTGNEQFF. The DNA of the CDR3 is TGCAGCGTTGTCTATACGGGGAATGAGCAGTTCTTC.

The V and J genes are TRBV4-1 and TRBJ2-2; 8 bases line up with TRBD1. The CDR3 has 15 residues. J was trimmed by 6 bases and V by 3 bases; bases with no gene match: 6. The germline V gene encodes CDR1 MGHRA and CDR2 YSYEKL. DNA for the CDR3: TGCGCCAGCAGCCAGCAGGACAGGGATTCCGGGGAGCTGTTTTTT. It encodes CASSQQDRDSGELFF.

This clone was observed a few times. V usage is TRBV9 and J usage is TRBJ2-2, with 7 bases identical to TRBD1. The CDR3 consists of 15 residues. The J segment lost 2 bases and the V segment lost 3 bases, leaving 4 bases of the junction unmatched. CDR1 is SGDLS, CDR2 YYNGEE, per germline. CDR3 residues: CASSETGYNTGELFF. The CDR3 nucleotides read TGTGCCAGCAGCGAGACAGGGTACAACACCGGGGAGCTGTTTTTT.

This chain joins TRBV5-4 and TRBJ2-5; 15 positions agree with TRBD2. The CDR3 length is 18 residues. Germline CDR1 is SGHNT and CDR2 is YYREEE (reference sequence). V lost 4 bases to trimming and J lost 3 bases; unmatched junction nucleotides: 10. The CDR3 region has the DNA TGTGCCAGCAGCGGGGGACTAGCGGGGGGCACCCTCGAAGAGACCCAGTACTTC. This gives the protein CASSGGLAGGTLEETQYF.

CDR3 in DNA: TGTGCCAGCAGCTTAGGACAGGTCTACAATGAGCAGTTCTTC. Translating it yields CASSLGQVYNEQFF. The chain has TRBV5-4 and TRBJ2-1; 7 bases agree with TRBD1. The V gene end was trimmed by 2 bases and the J gene end by 3 bases; junction bases not matched to a gene: 2. This CDR3 contains 14 residues. Per the germline V gene, CDR1 is SGHNT and CDR2 is YYREEE (reference sequence).

The V gene is TRBV10-3, the J gene TRBJ2-7; 9 bases align to TRBD1. The trim removed 10 bases at V and 5 bases at J, leaving 6 bases unmatched. The CDR3 is 12 residues long. Germline V gene sequence: CDR1 ENHRY, CDR2 SYGVKD. The CDR3 loop is CATGDRAHEQYF. The CDR3, as DNA: TGTGCCACTGGGGACAGGGCCCACGAGCAGTACTTC.

This chain joins TRBV30 and TRBJ2-7; 12 nucleotides match TRBD1. V lost 2 bases to trimming and J lost 5 bases; unmatched junction nucleotides: 7. Looked up from germline, CDR1 is GTSNPN and CDR2 is SVGIG (reference sequence). CDR3 length: 15 residues. The CDR3, as DNA: TGTGCCTGGAGTCCAGGGACAGGGGGCCTTGACGAGCAGTACTTC. Protein product: CAWSPGTGGLDEQYF.

The genes are TRBV19 and TRBJ1-5, with TRBD1 matching 7 bases. V was pared by 10 bases and J by 4 bases, with 10 bases of the junction left unmatched. The length of the CDR3 is 14 residues. The V gene's germline CDR1 is LNHDA and CDR2 SQIVND (reference sequence). CDR3 bases: TGTGCCACCGTGCGACAGGGCGGTAATCAGCCCCAGCATTTT. Protein sequence: CATVRQGGNQPQHF.

This clone was seen only a few times. V usage is TRBV5-6 and J usage is TRBJ2-1; TRBD1 matches at 7 bases. The CDR3 sequence is 16 residues long. J gave up 0 bases and V 1 base, and 4 bases lay outside the gene matches. Germline loops: CDR1 SGHDT, CDR2 YYEEEE. The CDR3 coding sequence is TGTGCCAGCAGCTTGAGGGGGCCGAGCTCCTACAATGAGCAGTTCTTC. This codes for CASSLRGPSSYNEQFF.

V is TRBV5-1 and J is TRBJ1-4; 9 bases line up with TRBD1. The J segment lost 8 bases and the V segment lost 3 bases, leaving 5 bases of the junction unmatched. Germline V lookup: CDR1 SGHRS, CDR2 YFSETQ. This CDR3 has 14 residues. CDR3 protein: CASSWGQGQEKLFF. In nucleotides, the CDR3 is TGCGCCAGCAGCTGGGGACAGGGTCAAGAAAAACTGTTTTTT.

The chain employs TRBV21-1 and TRBJ2-4; the table calls TRBD1, which could not be checked here. TRBV21-1 is a listed pseudogene. CDR3 length equals 15 residues. CDR3 coding DNA: TGTGCCAGCATATGGTGGAAGGACAGGAAAAACATTCAGTACTTC. Amino acid sequence: CASIWWKDRKNIQYF.

The chain has TRBV5-4 and TRBJ1-6, with D maybe TRBD1 (5 bases). The germline V and J ends were trimmed by 3 bases and 8 bases, with 21 bases remaining between them. Germline CDR1 and CDR2: SGHNT and YYREEE (reference sequence). This CDR3 comprises 17 residues. The CDR3 DNA reads TGTGCCAGCAGCTGGAAAACAGGTGAAAGATTAGATTCACCCCTCCACTTT. It encodes CASSWKTGERLDSPLHF.

The V call is TRBV5-6, the J call TRBJ2-1, with a tentative D call TRBD2 (7 bases). CDR3 length: 16 amino acids. The V gene lost 3 bases and the J gene lost 2 bases, with 15 bases spanning the gap. CDR1 and CDR2 from the germline V gene are SGHDT and YYEEEE. The CDR3 loop is CASSWEGGAPYNEQFF. The CDR3, as DNA: TGTGCCAGCAGCTGGGAGGGGGGGGCCCCCTACAATGAGCAGTTCTTC.

The chain links TRBV4-1 to TRBJ1-5; a weak D match, TRBD1 (5 bases). The CDR3 runs 15 residues. Trimming removed 0 bases at V and 4 bases at J, with 10 bases between. Per the germline V gene, CDR1 is MGHRA and CDR2 is YSYEKL. This CDR3 reads CASSQEEQGNQPQHF. The CDR3 bases are TGCGCCAGCAGCCAAGAAGAGCAGGGTAATCAGCCCCAGCATTTT.

The chain joins TRBV5-1 to TRBJ2-7; tentatively, D is TRBD2 (6 bases). Trimming stripped 1 base from V and 3 bases from J, with 11 bases between. This CDR3 has 14 amino acids. In germline, CDR1 is SGHRS, CDR2 YFSETQ. The CDR3 coding sequence is TGCGCCAGCAGCTTGAGGTGGGGGGACTACGAGCAGTACTTC. Amino acids: CASSLRWGDYEQYF.

V usage is TRBV5-6 and J usage is TRBJ2-7; a weak D match, TRBD2 (6 bases). V lost 0 bases, J lost 0 bases, and 10 bases lay in between. The CDR3 runs to 15 residues. From germline, CDR1 is SGHDT and CDR2 YYEEEE. The CDR3 loop is CASSLVDGSSYEQYF. DNA for the CDR3: TGTGCCAGCAGCTTGGTGGACGGGAGCTCCTACGAGCAGTACTTC. The full variable domain, its missing parts supplied by reference TRBV5-6 and TRBJ2-7, is DAGVTQSPTHLIKTRGQQVTLRCSPKSGHDTVSWYQQALGQGPQFIFQYYEEEERQRGNFPDRFSGHQFPNYSSELNVNALLLGDSALYLCASSLVDGSSYEQYFGPGTRLTVT.

CDR3 nucleotide sequence: TGCGCCAGCAGCCAAGGACTCCTCTCCTACAATGAGCAGTTCTTC. Encoded protein: CASSQGLLSYNEQFF. V and J are TRBV4-1 and TRBJ2-1; no firm D call. This CDR3 contains 15 residues. Germline V gene data show CDR1 as MGHRA and CDR2 as YSYEKL. Trimming pared 1 base from V and 0 bases from J, leaving 7 bases between.

In this sample, this clone turned up once. CDR3 protein: CASSEGVVLGYGYTF. Here the CDR3 DNA reads TGTGCCAGCAGTGAGGGCGTGGTGCTCGGCTATGGCTACACCTTC. The chain couples TRBV2 to TRBJ1-2; D ambiguous. The CDR3 consists of 15 residues. The V end was cut by 3 bases, the J end by 4 bases, with 15 bases between. Germline-derived CDR1 and CDR2 are SNHLY and FYNNEI.